These 11 T cell receptor beta chains were all obtained from the same sample, sequenced in a study of blood T cell repertoires in COVID-19. The protocol was immunoSEQ multiplex PCR, while the TCRdb copy is restricted to in-frame clones and leaves out a portion. The sample carries under 200,000 clones, 70% to 90% recorded once. Sequencing was done on a sample of peripheral blood. These receptors originate from a man aged 35 to 55 with active or convalescent COVID-19.

This clone is a singleton in its sample. The CDR3 bases are TGTGCCAGCAGCCTTACCAAGCGGACCTGGACGGGAGAGCAGTTCTTC. As protein: CASSLTKRTWTGEQFF. The genes are TRBV3-1 (or the pseudogene TRBV3-2) and TRBJ2-1; D may be TRBD2 (5 bases). Germline CDR1 reads LGHDT; CDR2 reads YNNKEL (reference sequence). CDR3 size: 16 residues. V was trimmed by 4 bases and J by 10 bases, leaving 23 bases between them.

The chain recombines TRBV7-2 with TRBJ2-4; D possibly corresponds to TRBD1 (5 bases). CDR1 is SGHTA, CDR2 FQGNSA, per germline. The CDR3 loop spans 16 amino acids. V lost 6 bases, J lost 9 bases, and 24 bases lay in between. CDR3 residues: CASSPTGSVFVGIQYF. The CDR3 DNA is TGTGCCAGCAGTCCAACAGGATCCGTCTTTGTTGGCATTCAGTACTTC.

The chain employs TRBV7-2 and TRBJ1-3; D perhaps matches TRBD1 (6 bases). Trimming removed 3 bases at V and 1 base at J, with 13 bases between. The CDR3 consists of 16 residues. Germline V CDR1 and CDR2: SGHTA, FQGNSA. CDR3 residues: CASSFPLDSSGNTIYF. The CDR3, as DNA: TGTGCCAGCAGCTTTCCATTGGACAGTTCTGGAAACACCATATATTTT.

This clone was recorded only once. V is TRBV11-3 and J is TRBJ2-7; no firm D call. This CDR3 has 14 residues. Germline lookup yields CDR1 SGHNT and CDR2 YENEEA. V lost 5 bases, J lost 0 bases, and 11 bases lay in between. The CDR3 reads CASSGDMRSYEQYF. CDR3 DNA sequence: TGTGCCAGCAGCGGTGATATGCGCTCCTACGAGCAGTACTTC.

This clone occurred once. DNA of the CDR3: TGTGCCAGCAGGAGTTCGGGGGACGGGGCCCAGCATTTT. Protein: CASRSSGDGAQHF. The V and J genes are TRBV2 and TRBJ1-5, with a weak D call TRBD1 (5 bases). CDR1 and CDR2 from the germline V gene are SNHLY and FYNNEI. The CDR3 runs 13 residues. Trimming removed 6 bases at V and 11 bases at J, with 17 bases between.

CDR3 protein: CASSLRGLAGVTGELFF. DNA for the CDR3: TGCGCCAGCAGCTTGCGGGGACTAGCGGGCGTTACCGGGGAGCTGTTTTTT. The V gene is TRBV5-1, the J gene TRBJ2-2, with 12 bases lining up with TRBD2. This CDR3 region has 17 residues. Germline CDR1 and CDR2: SGHRS and YFSETQ. V was clipped by 1 base and J by 5 bases; unmatched bases: 6.

This sequence joins TRBV27 and TRBJ1-2, with a tentative D call TRBD1 (6 bases). The CDR3 sequence is 21 residues long. V was cut by 4 bases and J by 1 base, with 31 bases left in between. Germline CDR1 reads MNHEY; CDR2 reads SMNVEV (reference sequence). The CDR3 nucleotides are TGTGCCAGCAGTTCCCGCCCTGACTCCGGGACAAGGCCCTCCGATAACTATGGCTACACCTTC. Its translation: CASSSRPDSGTRPSDNYGYTF.

The V and J genes are TRBV18 and TRBJ1-1; 7 bases agree with TRBD1. The CDR3 has 13 amino acids. The germline CDR1 and CDR2 sequences are KGHSH and LQKENI. The V and J ends lost 3 bases and 4 bases, in that order; junction bases with no gene match: 2. The CDR3 DNA sequence: TGTGCCAGCTCACCCGACAGGGTCACTGAAGCTTTCTTT. It specifies CASSPDRVTEAFF.

The genes are TRBV7-2 and TRBJ1-2, with D hard to call. V was shortened by 1 base and J by 2 bases, with 8 bases between the two germline ends. Per germline, CDR1 SGHTA and CDR2 FQGNSA. The CDR3 consists of 14 residues. In nucleotides, the CDR3 is TGTGCCAGCAGCTTAGAGTCGGGGAACTATGGCTACACCTTC. Residues: CASSLESGNYGYTF.

This chain links TRBV5-1 with TRBJ1-2; a weak D match, TRBD1 (5 bases). CDR1 SGHRS and CDR2 YFSETQ come from the germline V gene. V dropped 0 bases and J dropped 4 bases, with 10 bases sitting between them. The CDR3 sequence is 14 residues long. In DNA form, the CDR3 reads TGCGCCAGCAGCTTGGTCGGGGGAACCTATGGCTACACCTTC. As protein: CASSLVGGTYGYTF.

This chain uses TRBV12-5 with TRBJ1-5; perhaps TRBD1 as D (5 bases). The CDR3 runs to 14 residues. Trimming left V 8 bases short and J 6 bases short, with 17 bases between. Germline lookup yields CDR1 LGHNT and CDR2 FRNRAP. The CDR3 here is CASSGGVGSQPQHF. Here the CDR3 DNA reads TGTGCTAGTTCAGGAGGGGTGGGTAGTCAGCCCCAGCATTTT.